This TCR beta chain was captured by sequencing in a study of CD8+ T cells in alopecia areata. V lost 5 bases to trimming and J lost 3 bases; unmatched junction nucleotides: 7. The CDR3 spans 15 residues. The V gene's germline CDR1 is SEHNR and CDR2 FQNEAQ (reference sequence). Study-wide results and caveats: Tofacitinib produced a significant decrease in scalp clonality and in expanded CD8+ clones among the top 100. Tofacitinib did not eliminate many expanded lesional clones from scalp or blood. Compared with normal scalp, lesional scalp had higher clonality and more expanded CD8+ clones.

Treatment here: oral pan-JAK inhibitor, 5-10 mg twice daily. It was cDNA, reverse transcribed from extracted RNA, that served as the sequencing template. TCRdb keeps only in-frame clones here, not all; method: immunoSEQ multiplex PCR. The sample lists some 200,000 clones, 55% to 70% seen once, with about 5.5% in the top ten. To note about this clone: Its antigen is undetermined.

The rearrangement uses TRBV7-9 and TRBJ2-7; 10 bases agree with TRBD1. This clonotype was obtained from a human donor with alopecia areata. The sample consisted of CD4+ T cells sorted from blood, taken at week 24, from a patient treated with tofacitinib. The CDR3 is CASSPPGQGSYEQYF. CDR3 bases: TGTGCCAGCAGCCCCCCGGGACAGGGGAGCTACGAGCAGTACTTC.